The rows below give T cell receptor beta chains drawn from one sample of a study of graft-versus-host responses after intestinal transplantation. These receptors are not linked to any known antigen. Here immunoSEQ multiplex PCR was the method, and the copy in TCRdb shows in-frame clones only, minus some. The repertoire consists of approximately 90,000 clones, with under 95% occurring once and the leading ten covering 2% to 2.5%. This sample comprised unstimulated CD8+ T cells sorted from spleen or lymph node cells, obtained before intestinal transplant. The receptors come from a human donor who received an intestinal transplant. CDR3s include the opening cysteine and the closing phenylalanine or tryptophan. Each record gives: J gene, clone size, D gene, V gene, CDR3 protein, CDR3 DNA. A D gene is named only where the DNA matches it firmly. Part of the rows lack a size; the others show once, few, many or a class for expanded clones.

j_gene: TRBJ2-5
abundance: .
d_gene: .
v_gene: TRBV19
CDR3aa: CASSSLLQETQYF
CDR3nt: TGTGCCAGTAGTTCTTTACTGCAAGAGACCCAGTACTTC

j_gene: TRBJ1-1
abundance: .
d_gene: TRBD1
v_gene: TRBV27
CDR3aa: CASSAPGTGPSEAFF
CDR3nt: TGTGCCAGCAGTGCTCCCGGGACAGGGCCGTCTGAAGCTTTCTTT

j_gene: TRBJ2-7
abundance: few
d_gene: TRBD2
v_gene: TRBV10-2
CDR3aa: CASRGTSGGHYEQYF
CDR3nt: TGCGCCAGCAGGGGAACTAGCGGGGGTCACTACGAGCAGTACTTC

j_gene: TRBJ2-5
abundance: .
d_gene: .
v_gene: TRBV11-2
CDR3aa: CASSLWAGSQETQYF
CDR3nt: TGTGCCAGCAGCTTATGGGCGGGGAGTCAAGAGACCCAGTACTTC

j_gene: TRBJ1-2
abundance: .
d_gene: .
v_gene: TRBV7-8
CDR3aa: CASSLDGGLPYGYTF
CDR3nt: TGTGCCAGCAGCTTAGACGGGGGACTTCCGTATGGCTACACCTTC

j_gene: TRBJ1-1
abundance: once
d_gene: TRBD1
v_gene: TRBV27
CDR3aa: CASSCPRVQGAEEARRTEAFF
CDR3nt: TGTGCCAGCAGTTGTCCACGGGTGCAGGGGGCGGAAGAAGCGAGAAGGACTGAAGCTTTCTTT

j_gene: TRBJ1-4
abundance: .
d_gene: .
v_gene: TRBV7-6
CDR3aa: CASSLGRGATNEKLFF
CDR3nt: TGTGCCAGCAGCTTGGGCAGGGGTGCAACTAATGAAAAACTGTTTTTT

j_gene: TRBJ2-5
abundance: .
d_gene: .
v_gene: TRBV9
CDR3aa: CASSVVPGETQYF
CDR3nt: TGTGCCAGCAGCGTAGTTCCAGGAGAGACCCAGTACTTC

j_gene: TRBJ1-1
abundance: .
d_gene: TRBD1
v_gene: TRBV4-3
CDR3aa: CASSPGQGRGTEAFF
CDR3nt: TGCGCCAGCAGCCCCGGACAGGGGAGAGGAACTGAAGCTTTCTTT

j_gene: TRBJ2-5
abundance: .
d_gene: TRBD2
v_gene: TRBV7-2
CDR3aa: CASSPSWLAGGSQETQYF
CDR3nt: TGTGCCAGCAGCCCGAGTTGGCTAGCGGGGGGGAGCCAAGAGACCCAGTACTTC

j_gene: TRBJ2-1
abundance: .
d_gene: TRBD2
v_gene: TRBV2
CDR3aa: CASGLTAGGSSYNEQFF
CDR3nt: TGTGCCAGCGGACTCACAGCGGGGGGGAGCTCCTACAATGAGCAGTTCTTC

j_gene: TRBJ2-7
abundance: once
d_gene: TRBD1
v_gene: TRBV4-3
CDR3aa: CASSLGTASYEQYF
CDR3nt: TGCGCCAGCAGCCTCGGGACAGCGTCCTACGAGCAGTACTTC

j_gene: TRBJ2-2
abundance: .
d_gene: .
v_gene: TRBV19
CDR3aa: CASSILGTNTGELFF
CDR3nt: TGTGCCAGTAGTATTTTGGGGACTAACACCGGGGAGCTGTTTTTT

j_gene: TRBJ1-1
abundance: .
d_gene: TRBD1
v_gene: TRBV7-9
CDR3aa: CASSQGQGALTEAFF
CDR3nt: TGTGCCAGCAGCCAAGGGCAGGGGGCGTTAACTGAAGCTTTCTTT

j_gene: TRBJ2-7
abundance: .
d_gene: .
v_gene: TRBV11-2
CDR3aa: CASLPRDNHYEQYF
CDR3nt: TGTGCCAGCCTTCCCCGGGACAATCACTACGAGCAGTACTTC

j_gene: TRBJ2-1
abundance: .
d_gene: .
v_gene: TRBV19
CDR3aa: CASSIVVGGAGWNEQFF
CDR3nt: TGTGCCAGTAGTATTGTCGTTGGGGGGGCGGGTTGGAATGAGCAGTTCTTC

j_gene: TRBJ1-1
abundance: .
d_gene: TRBD1
v_gene: TRBV6-6
CDR3aa: CASSYAGGTEAFF
CDR3nt: TGTGCCAGCAGTTACGCAGGGGGCACTGAAGCTTTCTTT

j_gene: TRBJ1-6
abundance: once
d_gene: .
v_gene: TRBV27
CDR3aa: CASSFGQYNSPLHF
CDR3nt: TGTGCCAGCAGTTTCGGACAGTATAATTCACCCCTCCACTTT

j_gene: TRBJ2-5
abundance: once
d_gene: TRBD1
v_gene: TRBV11-3
CDR3aa: CASSLDPGTGGPRTQYF
CDR3nt: TGTGCCAGCAGCTTAGATCCCGGGACAGGGGGCCCGAGGACCCAGTACTTC

j_gene: TRBJ2-1
abundance: .
d_gene: TRBD2
v_gene: TRBV5-1
CDR3aa: CASSLKAGSSYNEQFF
CDR3nt: TGCGCCAGCAGCTTAAAAGCGGGGTCCTCCTACAATGAGCAGTTCTTC

j_gene: TRBJ2-3
abundance: .
d_gene: TRBD1
v_gene: TRBV29-1
CDR3aa: CSVVRTGVLPSTDTQYF
CDR3nt: TGCAGCGTTGTTCGGACAGGGGTCCTACCTAGCACAGATACGCAGTATTTT

j_gene: TRBJ2-7
abundance: .
d_gene: TRBD2
v_gene: TRBV6-5
CDR3aa: CASSYKRGNPYEQYF
CDR3nt: TGTGCCAGCAGTTACAAGCGGGGAAATCCTTACGAGCAGTACTTC

j_gene: TRBJ2-7
abundance: .
d_gene: .
v_gene: TRBV6-5
CDR3aa: CASSYAGTFYEQYF
CDR3nt: TGTGCCAGCAGTTACGCAGGGACTTTTTACGAGCAGTACTTC

j_gene: TRBJ2-7
abundance: once
d_gene: .
v_gene: TRBV7-9
CDR3aa: CASSLGGLEQYF
CDR3nt: TGTGCCAGCAGCTTAGGAGGGCTCGAGCAGTACTTC

j_gene: TRBJ2-3
abundance: .
d_gene: TRBD2
v_gene: TRBV7-8
CDR3aa: CASSFPGLAGGYLTDTQYF
CDR3nt: TGTGCCAGCAGCTTTCCGGGACTAGCGGGGGGGTATCTCACAGATACGCAGTATTTT

j_gene: TRBJ1-4
abundance: .
d_gene: .
v_gene: TRBV23-1
CDR3aa: CASSHSLDRTTNEKLFF
CDR3nt: TGCGCCAGCAGTCATTCCCTTGACAGGACAACTAATGAAAAACTGTTTTTT

j_gene: TRBJ2-3
abundance: once
d_gene: TRBD2
v_gene: TRBV6-5
CDR3aa: CASRYGTRADTQYF
CDR3nt: TGTGCCAGCAGATACGGGACTAGGGCAGATACGCAGTATTTT

j_gene: TRBJ1-2
abundance: .
d_gene: .
v_gene: TRBV7-9
CDR3aa: CAWLQGIGYTF
CDR3nt: TGTGCCTGGTTACAGGGAATTGGCTACACCTTC

j_gene: TRBJ2-1
abundance: .
d_gene: TRBD2
v_gene: TRBV4-3
CDR3aa: CASSQDGLAGGLNEQFF
CDR3nt: TGCGCCAGCAGCCAAGATGGACTAGCGGGGGGCCTCAATGAGCAGTTCTTC

j_gene: TRBJ2-2
abundance: once
d_gene: TRBD1
v_gene: TRBV9
CDR3aa: CASSGGGELFF
CDR3nt: TGTGCCAGCTCAGGGGGCGGGGAGCTGTTTTTT

j_gene: TRBJ1-2
abundance: .
d_gene: .
v_gene: TRBV11-2
CDR3aa: CASSSSFLGGQDGYTF
CDR3nt: TGTGCCAGCAGCTCCTCATTCTTGGGGGGGCAAGATGGCTACACCTTC

j_gene: TRBJ1-2
abundance: .
d_gene: .
v_gene: TRBV5-4
CDR3aa: CASSLSGITGAINYGYTF
CDR3nt: TGTGCCAGCAGCTTGTCAGGGATAACAGGAGCGATTAACTATGGCTACACCTTC

j_gene: TRBJ2-1
abundance: .
d_gene: .
v_gene: TRBV15
CDR3aa: CATSRGDRQFF
CDR3nt: TGTGCCACCAGCAGGGGAGATAGGCAGTTCTTC

j_gene: TRBJ2-7
abundance: .
d_gene: .
v_gene: TRBV4-1
CDR3aa: CASSQGPGSLYEQYF
CDR3nt: TGCGCCAGCAGCCAAGGTCCAGGGTCCCTCTACGAGCAGTACTTC

j_gene: TRBJ2-1
abundance: .
d_gene: TRBD2
v_gene: TRBV27
CDR3aa: CASSTSGGPYQPLRYNEQFF
CDR3nt: TGTGCCAGCAGTACGAGCGGGGGGCCTTATCAACCGCTAAGATACAATGAGCAGTTCTTC

j_gene: TRBJ2-2
abundance: .
d_gene: .
v_gene: TRBV19
CDR3aa: CASSMGSTTGELFF
CDR3nt: TGTGCCAGTAGTATGGGGAGCACAACCGGGGAGCTGTTTTTT

j_gene: TRBJ2-1
abundance: .
d_gene: .
v_gene: TRBV4-3
CDR3aa: CASSQDQGRDEQFF
CDR3nt: TGCGCCAGCAGCCAAGATCAGGGGCGCGATGAGCAGTTCTTC

j_gene: TRBJ2-1
abundance: .
d_gene: .
v_gene: TRBV5-6
CDR3aa: CASSLTGRQFF
CDR3nt: TGTGCCAGCAGCTTGACAGGGAGGCAGTTCTTC

j_gene: TRBJ2-5
abundance: .
d_gene: TRBD1
v_gene: TRBV7-8
CDR3aa: CASSARDRGSEETQYF
CDR3nt: TGTGCCAGCAGCGCAAGGGACAGGGGATCAGAAGAGACCCAGTACTTC

j_gene: TRBJ1-3
abundance: once
d_gene: .
v_gene: TRBV4-1
CDR3aa: CASSQGDGSSGNTIYF
CDR3nt: TGCGCCAGCTCCCAAGGCGACGGGAGCTCTGGAAACACCATATATTTT

j_gene: TRBJ1-4
abundance: .
d_gene: .
v_gene: TRBV11-2
CDR3aa: CASSLETRADEKLFF
CDR3nt: TGTGCCAGCAGCTTAGAAACCAGGGCGGATGAAAAACTGTTTTTT

j_gene: TRBJ2-7
abundance: few
d_gene: TRBD2
v_gene: TRBV13
CDR3aa: CASSSRGALYEQYF
CDR3nt: TGTGCCAGCAGCTCGCGGGGGGCCCTCTACGAGCAGTACTTC

j_gene: TRBJ2-5
abundance: .
d_gene: .
v_gene: TRBV19
CDR3aa: CASSIGQTQETQYF
CDR3nt: TGTGCCAGTAGTATTGGACAGACACAAGAGACCCAGTACTTC

j_gene: TRBJ1-5
abundance: .
d_gene: TRBD1
v_gene: TRBV27
CDR3aa: CASSPDEGASTPWQPQHF
CDR3nt: TGTGCCAGCAGTCCAGATGAGGGGGCCTCAACGCCCTGGCAGCCCCAGCATTTT

j_gene: TRBJ2-7
abundance: .
d_gene: .
v_gene: TRBV11-3
CDR3aa: CASSLDSDEQYF
CDR3nt: TGTGCCAGCAGCTTAGATTCCGACGAGCAGTACTTC